This T cell receptor beta chain was identified in a study of T cells expressing NK-cell markers. Overall study: Out of eight donors sequenced, seven tested HCMV-seropositive and the remaining one seronegative.

Concerning this clonotype itself: What it binds is unknown.

TCRdb reprocessed the 5' RACE reads, keeping one entry per CDR3 protein, no DNA. The record lists roughly 390,000 distinct CDR3 sequences, of which the ten most abundant hold roughly 10%. The germline gives CDR1 SGHKS, CDR2 YYEKEE (reference sequence). The CDR3 contains 17 residues. Whole-study results and caveats: About six donors carried dominant NKG2C+ clonotypes that made up about 1.0-7.5% of their CD8+ T cells. Topping the CD3+CD56-NKG2C+ fraction as well were these clonotypes, in a few donors.

Material for sequencing was blood T cells: a sorted CD56 or NKG2C T cell subset, CD4+ or CD8+ T cells, or bulk PBMC T cells (not recorded which). The chain combines TRBV5-5 with TRBJ2-1; TCRdb proposes TRBD2, but this gene call is untestable without DNA. This clonotype was sampled from a woman in her fifties or sixties in good health. CDR3 amino acids: CASSLLGTSGRGDEQFF.